The 12 T cell receptor beta chains listed next were all sequenced from one sample in a study of blood T cell repertoires in COVID-19. Here immunoSEQ multiplex PCR was the method, and the copy in TCRdb shows in-frame clones only, minus some. The sample holds approximately 100,000 clones, 65% to 85% seen once. The material sequenced was peripheral blood. The receptors stem from a man aged 60 to 69 with acute or convalescent COVID-19.

The CDR3 here is CASSHPRSDRTPYNSPLHF. The CDR3 DNA is TGTGCCAGCAGCCACCCCCGGTCGGACAGGACTCCATATAATTCACCCCTCCACTTT. The chain carries TRBV14 and TRBJ1-6, with 7 bases lining up with TRBD1. Unmatched junction bases numbered 15, after V lost 3 bases and J lost 4 bases. CDR1 and CDR2 from the germline V gene are SGHDN and FVKESK. The CDR3 length is 19 residues.

The chain employs TRBV7-2 and TRBJ1-1; 9 bases agree with TRBD1. In germline, CDR1 is SGHTA, CDR2 FQGNSA. V was pared by 3 bases and J by 4 bases, with 6 bases of the junction left unmatched. The length of the CDR3 is 15 residues. This chain's CDR3 is CASSFQKGQGTEAFF. The CDR3 bases are TGTGCCAGCAGCTTTCAAAAGGGACAGGGCACTGAAGCTTTCTTT.

In nucleotides, the CDR3 is TGTGCCAGCAGTTCCCGACAGGAATATGGTAATTCACCCCTCCACTTT. The encoded protein is CASSSRQEYGNSPLHF. This chain links TRBV6-5 with TRBJ1-6, with D perhaps matching TRBD1 (6 bases). V gave up 4 bases and J gave up 6 bases, with 16 bases separating them. There are 16 residues in the CDR3. Germline V gene sequence: CDR1 MNHEY, CDR2 SVGAGI.

Details on this clone: Other DNA sequences in this sample translate to the same CDR3. The rearrangement links TRBV28 to TRBJ1-2; 8 nucleotides align to TRBD1. J gave up 5 bases and V 2 bases, and 4 bases lay outside the gene matches. CDR1 is MDHEN and CDR2 is SYDVKM in the germline V gene. The CDR3 totals 14 residues. The DNA for the CDR3 is TGTGCCAGCAGTTTACGACAGGGGAGGTATGGCTACACCTTC. As protein: CASSLRQGRYGYTF.

This chain joins TRBV5-4 and TRBJ1-2; D might be TRBD1 (5 bases). The V end lost 4 bases, the J end lost 4 bases, and 20 bases lay between the germline ends. The CDR3 is 16 amino acids. Germline assignment: CDR1 SGHNT and CDR2 YYREEE (reference sequence). The DNA for the CDR3 is TGTGCCAGCAGCCCCGTTGGTGGCCCGGGGGGCTATGGCTACACCTTC. Residues: CASSPVGGPGGYGYTF.

This chain joins TRBV4-3 and TRBJ2-3; a weak D match, TRBD2 (6 bases). The germline gives CDR1 LGHNA, CDR2 YSLEER. V was cut by 1 base and J by 1 base, with 24 bases left in between. The CDR3 is 20 residues long. CDR3 in amino acids: CASSQGWAYTEGWGTDTQYF. CDR3 DNA: TGCGCCAGCAGCCAAGGGTGGGCCTACACGGAGGGCTGGGGCACAGATACGCAGTATTTT.

This sequence joins TRBV7-9 and TRBJ1-2; no clear D gene. Trimming left V 0 bases short and J 4 bases short, with 12 bases between. The CDR3 is 15 residues long. CDR1 is SEHNR and CDR2 is FQNEAQ in the germline V gene (reference sequence). This CDR3 reads CASSLAVGQAYGYTF. DNA of the CDR3: TGTGCCAGCAGCTTAGCGGTGGGCCAGGCCTATGGCTACACCTTC.

The rearrangement uses TRBV29-1 and TRBJ1-1; D is perhaps TRBD1 (5 bases). V lost 6 bases and J lost 4, with 12 bases in between. Germline CDR1 SQVTM, CDR2 ANQGSEA. The CDR3 consists of 12 residues. The DNA of the CDR3 is TGCAGCGTCCAGGGTTATGGCACTGAAGCTTTCTTT. This encodes CSVQGYGTEAFF. Variable domain in full (rest from reference TRBV29-1 and TRBJ1-1): SAVISQKPSRDICQRGTSLTIQCQVDSQVTMMFWYRQQPGQSLTLIATANQGSEATYESGFVIDKFPISRPNLTFSTLTVSNMSPEDSSIYLCSVQGYGTEAFFGQGTRLTVV.

The chain joins TRBV6-2 or TRBV6-3 to TRBJ2-1; TRBD2 is a possible D gene (5 bases). The CDR3 is 17 amino acids. Germline CDR1 and CDR2: MNHEY and SVGEGT. V was trimmed by 4 bases and J by 0 bases, leaving 16 bases between them. CDR3 sequence reads: CASSSSGEPGSYNEQFF. CDR3 DNA sequence: TGTGCCAGCAGTTCCTCCGGGGAGCCCGGCTCCTACAATGAGCAGTTCTTC.

The rearrangement joins TRBV15 to TRBJ1-4; weak D call: TRBD1 (5 bases). The V and J ends lost 0 bases and 7 bases respectively, with 9 bases between them. The CDR3 runs 14 residues. The germline V gene encodes CDR1 LNHNV and CDR2 YYDKDF (reference sequence). CDR3: CATSRDRAIEKLFF. In DNA form, the CDR3 reads TGTGCCACCAGCAGAGACAGGGCTATTGAAAAACTGTTTTTT.

The J gene is TRBJ1-1, the V gene TRBV5-1, with D tentatively TRBD1 (5 bases). Trimming took 4 bases from V and 4 from J, leaving 14 bases between them. The CDR3 spans 14 residues. Germline lookup yields CDR1 SGHRS and CDR2 YFSETQ. The CDR3 DNA sequence: TGCGCCAGCAGCGGCGGAGGGGTTTTCACTGAAGCTTTCTTT. It is translated as CASSGGGVFTEAFF.

This chain uses TRBV5-6 with TRBJ2-7, with a possible D match to TRBD2 (5 bases). The germline V gene has CDR1 SGHDT and CDR2 YYEEEE. V was shortened by 3 bases and J by 2 bases, with 9 bases between the two germline ends. The CDR3 is made up of 13 amino acids. As DNA, the CDR3 is TGTGCCAGCAGCTCGCCGGGGACCTACGAGCAGTACTTC. It translates to CASSSPGTYEQYF.